This entry lists 18 T cell receptor beta chains sequenced from one sample in a study of cytomegalovirus exposure and HLA in healthy donors. Method: immunoSEQ multiplex PCR; TCRdb's copy keeps in-frame clones and lacks some. Of fewer than 150,000 clones in the sample, approximately 86% were seen once. Sequencing was performed on PBMCs. These receptors were obtained from a man between 18 and 35 years old in good health and CMV-seropositive.

The chain combines TRBV5-4 with TRBJ2-1; tentative D call: TRBD2 (6 bases). Germline assignment: CDR1 SGHNT and CDR2 YYREEE (reference sequence). Trimming removed 4 bases at V and 9 bases at J, with 23 bases between. The CDR3 runs to 16 residues. The CDR3, as DNA: TGTGCCAGCAGCCCGAGCTTGGTTACGTCCGGGGGTGAGCAGTTCTTC. This encodes CASSPSLVTSGGEQFF.

The V and J genes are TRBV30 and TRBJ2-2, with TRBD1 identical over 7 bases. After removal of 2 bases from V and 11 bases from J, the junction contained 11 bases not matched to a gene. This CDR3 spans 14 amino acids. CDR1 and CDR2 from the germline V gene are GTSNPN and SVGIG (reference sequence). CDR3 nucleotides: TGTGCCTGGAGTTCAGGGACAGTCCACCATGAGCTGTTTTTT. Protein sequence: CAWSSGTVHHELFF.

This chain links TRBV7-9 with TRBJ1-2; 10 nucleotides agree with TRBD1. The V gene end was trimmed by 7 bases and the J gene end by 2 bases; junction bases not matched to a gene: 10. Germline CDR1 reads SEHNR; CDR2 reads FQNEAQ (reference sequence). This CDR3 comprises 16 residues. CDR3 residues: CASTYQGQGRNYGYTF. The CDR3, as DNA: TGTGCCAGCACCTATCAGGGACAGGGGAGGAACTATGGCTACACCTTC. Based on the CDR3 plus reference TRBV7-9 and TRBJ1-2, the full variable domain is DTGVSQNPRHKITKRGQNVTFRCDPISEHNRLYWYRQTLGQGPEFLTYFQNEAQLEKSRLLSDRFSAERPKGSFSTLEIQRTEQGDSAMYLCASTYQGQGRNYGYTFGSGTRLTVV.

This clone came up a few times. In nucleotides, the CDR3 is TGCAGCGTTGAAGTAGCAGGGCGGGAAGAGCCCCAGCATTTT. It yields the protein CSVEVAGREEPQHF. This chain connects TRBV29-1 to TRBJ1-5; D is possibly TRBD1 (5 bases). Deletions cut 1 base from V and 8 bases from J, with 15 bases between. The CDR3 is made up of 14 amino acids. The germline V gene has CDR1 SQVTM and CDR2 ANQGSEA.

The rearrangement uses TRBV6-1 and TRBJ1-1; TRBD1 aligns across 8 bases. The CDR3 consists of 13 residues. In germline, CDR1 is MNHNS, CDR2 SASEGT. V lost 6 bases, J lost 4 bases, and 4 bases stayed unmatched. Here the CDR3 reads CASRRDRTTEAFF. The CDR3 nucleotides read TGTGCCAGCAGGAGGGACAGGACCACTGAAGCTTTCTTT.

The chain employs TRBV6-1 and TRBJ2-1; D is unresolved. V dropped 5 bases and J dropped 6 bases, with 11 bases sitting between them. The CDR3 runs to 13 residues. Germline V gene sequence: CDR1 MNHNS, CDR2 SASEGT. In nucleotides, the CDR3 is TGTGCCAGCAGTTTAGCCTTCGGCAATGAGCAGTTCTTC. Its translation is CASSLAFGNEQFF.

The chain employs TRBV4-2 and TRBJ1-5; D may be TRBD1 (6 bases). V was pared by 0 bases and J by 6 bases, with 15 bases between. From germline, CDR1 is LGHNA and CDR2 YNFKEQ. This CDR3 spans 16 amino acids. The CDR3 nucleotides read TGTGCCAGCAGCCAAGAGGGCACAGGGTTGGGTCAGCCCCAGCATTTT. As protein: CASSQEGTGLGQPQHF.

V usage is TRBV6-1 and J usage is TRBJ1-2; tentative D call: TRBD1 (5 bases). Germline-derived CDR1 and CDR2 are MNHNS and SASEGT. The V and J ends lost 7 bases and 2 bases respectively, with 14 bases between them. The CDR3 length is 14 residues. The DNA for the CDR3 is TGTGCCAGCACCCCGGCCAGGGCAAACTATGGCTACACCTTC. Its translation is CASTPARANYGYTF.

This clone has more than one count but fewer than ten. V and J are TRBV6-6 and TRBJ2-7, with a possible D match to TRBD1 (6 bases). The CDR3 loop spans 16 amino acids. The V end lost 2 bases, the J end lost 5 bases, and 19 bases lay between the germline ends. Germline V lookup: CDR1 MNHNY, CDR2 SVGAGI (reference sequence). The CDR3 here is CASSYEGQGKGNEQYF. CDR3 sequence (DNA): TGTGCCAGCAGTTACGAGGGCCAGGGGAAAGGTAACGAGCAGTACTTC.

This clone has only one observation. The V call is TRBV7-2, the J call TRBJ1-2; 10 positions match TRBD1. J was trimmed by 4 bases and V by 7 bases; bases with no gene match: 12. The length of the CDR3 is 16 residues. Per germline, CDR1 SGHTA and CDR2 FQGNSA. CDR3 in amino acids: CASIDRGGQGIYGYTF. CDR3 nucleotides: TGTGCCAGCATCGACAGGGGGGGACAGGGGATCTATGGCTACACCTTC.

V is TRBV18 and J is TRBJ1-1; the match to TRBD1 covers 9 bases. The V segment lost 0 bases and the J segment 1 base; nucleotides outside the gene matches: 3. From germline, CDR1 is KGHSH and CDR2 LQKENI. The CDR3 has 16 residues. The CDR3 sequence: CASSPPGQGGNTEAFF. The DNA of the CDR3 is TGTGCCAGCTCACCACCGGGACAGGGTGGGAACACTGAAGCTTTCTTT. Together with reference TRBV18 and TRBJ1-1, the CDR3 gives the full variable domain: NAGVMQNPRHLVRRRGQEARLRCSPMKGHSHVYWYRQLPEEGLKFMVYLQKENIIDESGMPKERFSAEFPKEGPSILRIQQVVRGDSAAYFCASSPPGQGGNTEAFFGQGTRLTVV.

The V and J genes are TRBV15 and TRBJ2-7; TRBD1 might be the D (5 bases). Germline CDR1 and CDR2: LNHNV and YYDKDF (reference sequence). The CDR3 loop spans 15 amino acids. V was clipped by 1 base and J by 0 bases, with 10 bases between them. CDR3 loop: CATSRVDTSSYEQYF. Here the CDR3 DNA reads TGTGCCACCAGCAGAGTGGACACTTCCTCCTACGAGCAGTACTTC.

This chain connects TRBV7-3 to TRBJ2-2, with 13 bases identical to TRBD2. CDR3 length: 16 amino acids. V lost 6 bases to trimming and J lost 7 bases; unmatched junction nucleotides: 8. CDR1 and CDR2 from the germline V gene are SGHTA and FQGTGA. CDR3 protein: CASRGTSGTAGGELFF. The CDR3 nucleotides are TGTGCCAGCAGGGGGACTAGCGGGACCGCGGGCGGGGAGCTGTTTTTT.

The V gene is TRBV7-6, the J gene TRBJ2-3; D might be TRBD2 (6 bases). The germline V gene has CDR1 SGHVS and CDR2 FNYEAQ. The CDR3 length is 16 residues. Trimming pared 6 bases from V and 4 bases from J, leaving 20 bases between. The CDR3 sequence is CASSSKTSRSADTQYF. In nucleotides, the CDR3 is TGTGCCAGCAGTTCCAAAACTAGCAGGTCCGCAGATACGCAGTATTTT.

This rearrangement joins TRBV5-4 to TRBJ1-2; no reliable D call. V lost 1 base, J lost 8 bases, and 12 bases lay in between. The CDR3 length is 13 residues. From germline, CDR1 is SGHNT and CDR2 YYREEE (reference sequence). The DNA of the CDR3 is TGTGCCAGCAGCTTGTACGGCACGGGGGGCTACACCTTC. Its protein is CASSLYGTGGYTF.

The count of this clone is one. A read error may be the cause here, since a much bigger clone is one base away. Different DNA sequences within this sample yield the same CDR3. This rearrangement joins TRBV5-1 to TRBJ2-1; 8 bases line up with TRBD2. Germline CDR1 is SGHRS and CDR2 is YFSETQ. Trimming at V came to 4 bases and at J to 1 base, leaving 7 bases not matched to a gene. This CDR3 spans 16 amino acids. DNA of the CDR3: TGCGCCAGCAGCGGGCGAACGGGGGGGTCCTACAATGAGCAGTTCTTC. This translates into CASSGRTGGSYNEQFF.

CDR3 sequence: CASSSGTGGAGETQYF. Here the CDR3 DNA reads TGTGCCAGCAGTTCCGGGACAGGGGGCGCGGGAGAGACCCAGTACTTC. This sequence joins TRBV13 and TRBJ2-5; 12 nucleotides line up with TRBD1. Trimming at V came to 6 bases and at J to 4 bases, leaving 9 bases not matched to a gene. The CDR3 runs 16 residues. CDR1 PRHDT and CDR2 FYEKMQ come from the germline V gene (reference sequence).

The rearrangement links TRBV30 to TRBJ1-4; 7 nucleotides align to TRBD1. Germline-derived CDR1 and CDR2 are GTSNPN and SVGIG (reference sequence). Unmatched junction bases numbered 0, after V lost 0 bases and J lost 2 bases. The CDR3 is made up of 14 amino acids. CDR3 nucleotides: TGTGCCTGGAGTGTACAGGGGACTAATGAAAAACTGTTTTTT. Its protein product is CAWSVQGTNEKLFF.